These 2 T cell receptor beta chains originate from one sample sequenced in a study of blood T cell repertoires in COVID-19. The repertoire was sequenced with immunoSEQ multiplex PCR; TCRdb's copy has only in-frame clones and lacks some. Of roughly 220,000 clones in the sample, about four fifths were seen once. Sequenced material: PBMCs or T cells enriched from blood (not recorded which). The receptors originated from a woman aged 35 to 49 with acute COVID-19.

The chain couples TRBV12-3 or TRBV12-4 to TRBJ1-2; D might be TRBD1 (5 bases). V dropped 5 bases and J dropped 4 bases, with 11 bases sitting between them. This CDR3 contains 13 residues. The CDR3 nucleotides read TGTGCCAGCAGTGACGACAGATCCTATGGCTACACCTTC. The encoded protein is CASSDDRSYGYTF.

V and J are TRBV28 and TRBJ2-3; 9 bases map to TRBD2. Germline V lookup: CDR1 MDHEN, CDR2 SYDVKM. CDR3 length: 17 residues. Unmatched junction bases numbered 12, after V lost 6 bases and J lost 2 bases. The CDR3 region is CASSATSGITSTDTQYF. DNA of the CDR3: TGTGCCAGCAGCGCGACTAGCGGCATTACCTCCACAGATACGCAGTATTTT.